Described below is a single T cell receptor (beta chain) sequence and its context. These data come from a study of blood T cell repertoires in COVID-19. Study context: Sources were T cells, B-cell-depleted T cells, or PBMCs; the material itself was cDNA or gDNA.

This CDR3 region has 14 residues. Germline V gene sequence: CDR1 SGHAT, CDR2 FQDESV (reference sequence). V was cut by 5 bases and J by 5 bases, with 16 bases left in between. TCRdb's copy holds only in-frame clones and misses some; the assay was immunoSEQ multiplex PCR. Among about 220,000 clones listed, roughly 79% were seen once. Individuals aged about 18 to 90 years were recruited from around 22 US areas. This receptor was identified in a middle-aged man who had recovered from COVID-19. The V call is TRBV11-1, the J call TRBJ2-7, with D tentatively TRBD1 (5 bases). Material for sequencing was PBMCs or T cells enriched from blood (not recorded which). The CDR3 protein is CASSRAGRADEQYF. DNA of the CDR3: TGTGCCAGCAGCAGAGCAGGCAGGGCCGACGAGCAGTACTTC.